This T cell receptor (beta chain) originates from a study of cytomegalovirus exposure and HLA in healthy donors. V lost 7 bases and J 1 base, leaving 10 bases between the germline ends. Germline CDR1 MNHNS, CDR2 SASEGT. There are 14 residues in the CDR3. PCR used 60 Vbeta primers and 13 Jbeta primers. This table comes from immunoSEQ multiplex PCR, and its TCRdb copy is limited to in-frame clones, with some not included. This sample carries over 200,000 clones, around 76% of them seen once, and the ten largest clones take nearly 6%. The V gene is TRBV6-1, the J gene TRBJ2-2; D is perhaps TRBD2 (6 bases). Material: PBMCs. This clonotype originated in a man aged 35 to 55 in good health and CMV-seropositive. The CDR3 DNA follows: TGTGCCAGCATCCGACTAGAGAACACCGGGGAGCTGTTTTTT. Amino acid sequence: CASIRLENTGELFF.